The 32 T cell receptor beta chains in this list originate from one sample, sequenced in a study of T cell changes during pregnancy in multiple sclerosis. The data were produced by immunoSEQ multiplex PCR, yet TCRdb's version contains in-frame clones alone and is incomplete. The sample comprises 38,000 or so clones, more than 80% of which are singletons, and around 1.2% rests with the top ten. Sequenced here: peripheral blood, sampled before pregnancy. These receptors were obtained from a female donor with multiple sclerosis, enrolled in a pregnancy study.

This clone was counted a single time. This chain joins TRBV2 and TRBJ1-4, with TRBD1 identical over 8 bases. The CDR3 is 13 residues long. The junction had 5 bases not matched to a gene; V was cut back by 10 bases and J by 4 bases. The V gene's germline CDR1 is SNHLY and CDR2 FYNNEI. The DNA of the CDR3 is TGTGCCACCCGGACAGGGATTAATGAAAAACTGTTTTTT. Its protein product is CATRTGINEKLFF.

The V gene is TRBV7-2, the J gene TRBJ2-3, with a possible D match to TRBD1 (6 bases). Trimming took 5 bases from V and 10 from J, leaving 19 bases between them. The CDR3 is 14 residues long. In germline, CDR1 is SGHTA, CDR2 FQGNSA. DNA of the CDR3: TGTGCCAGCAGCCCCATGGACAGCTCACCTTCGCAGTATTTT. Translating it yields CASSPMDSSPSQYF.

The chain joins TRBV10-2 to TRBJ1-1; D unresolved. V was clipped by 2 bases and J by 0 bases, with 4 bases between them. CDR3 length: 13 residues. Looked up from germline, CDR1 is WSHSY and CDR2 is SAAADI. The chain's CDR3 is CASSENMNTEAFF. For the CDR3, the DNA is TGCGCCAGCAGTGAGAATATGAACACTGAAGCTTTCTTT.

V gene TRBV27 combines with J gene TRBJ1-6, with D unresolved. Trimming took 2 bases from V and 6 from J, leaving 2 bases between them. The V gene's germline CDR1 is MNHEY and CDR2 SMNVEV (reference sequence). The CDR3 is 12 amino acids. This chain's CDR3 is CASSLLNSPLHF. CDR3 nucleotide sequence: TGTGCCAGCAGTTTACTTAATTCACCCCTCCACTTT.

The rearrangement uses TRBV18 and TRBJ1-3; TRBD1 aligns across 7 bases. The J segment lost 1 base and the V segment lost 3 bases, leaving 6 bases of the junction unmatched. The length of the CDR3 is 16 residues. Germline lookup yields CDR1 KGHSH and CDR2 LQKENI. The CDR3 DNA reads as TGTGCCAGCTCACCCCCCGGGACAGCTTCTGGAAACACCATATATTTT. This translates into CASSPPGTASGNTIYF.

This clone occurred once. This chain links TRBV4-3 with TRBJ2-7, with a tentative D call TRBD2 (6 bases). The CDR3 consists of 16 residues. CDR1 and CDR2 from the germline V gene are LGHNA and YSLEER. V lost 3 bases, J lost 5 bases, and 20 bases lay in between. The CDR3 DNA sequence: TGCGCCAGCAGCCAGGCGTCGGAGGGGAAGAACAACGAGCAGTACTTC. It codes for CASSQASEGKNNEQYF.

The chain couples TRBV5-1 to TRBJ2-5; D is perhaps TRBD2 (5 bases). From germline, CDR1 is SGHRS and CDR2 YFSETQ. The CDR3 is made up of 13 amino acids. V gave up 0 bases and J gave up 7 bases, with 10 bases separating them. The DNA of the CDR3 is TGCGCCAGCAGCTTGGTCGGGGTTGGGACCCAGTACTTC. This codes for CASSLVGVGTQYF.

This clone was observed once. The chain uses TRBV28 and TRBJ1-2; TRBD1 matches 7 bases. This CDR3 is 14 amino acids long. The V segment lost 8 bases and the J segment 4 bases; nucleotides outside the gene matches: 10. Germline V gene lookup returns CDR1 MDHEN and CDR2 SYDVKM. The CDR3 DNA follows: TGTGCCAGCGGAGGTTTGGGACAGATCTATGGCTACACCTTC. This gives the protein CASGGLGQIYGYTF.

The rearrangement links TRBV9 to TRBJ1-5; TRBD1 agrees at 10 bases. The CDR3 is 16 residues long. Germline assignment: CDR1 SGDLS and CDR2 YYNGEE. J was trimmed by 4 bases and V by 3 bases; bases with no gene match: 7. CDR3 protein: CASSAGTGVRNQPQHF. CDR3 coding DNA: TGTGCCAGCAGCGCTGGGACAGGGGTAAGGAATCAGCCCCAGCATTTT.

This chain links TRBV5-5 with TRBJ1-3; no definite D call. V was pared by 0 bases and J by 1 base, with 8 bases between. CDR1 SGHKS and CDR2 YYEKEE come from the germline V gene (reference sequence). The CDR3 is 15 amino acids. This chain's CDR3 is CASSLGVESGNTIYF. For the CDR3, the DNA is TGTGCCAGCAGCTTGGGCGTAGAATCTGGAAACACCATATATTTT.

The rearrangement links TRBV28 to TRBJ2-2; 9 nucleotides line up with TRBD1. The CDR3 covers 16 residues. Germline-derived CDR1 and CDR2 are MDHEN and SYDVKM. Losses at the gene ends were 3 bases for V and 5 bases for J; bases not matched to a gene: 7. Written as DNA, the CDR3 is TGTGCCAGCAGTTTCTTACAGGGGGCAAGTACCGGGGAGCTGTTTTTT. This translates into CASSFLQGASTGELFF.

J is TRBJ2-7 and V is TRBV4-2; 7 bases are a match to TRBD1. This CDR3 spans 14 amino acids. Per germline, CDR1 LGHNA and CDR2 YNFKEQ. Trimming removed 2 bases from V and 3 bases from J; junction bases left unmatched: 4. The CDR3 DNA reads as TGTGCCAGCAGCCAAACGGGACAGCTCTACGAGCAGTACTTC. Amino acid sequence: CASSQTGQLYEQYF.

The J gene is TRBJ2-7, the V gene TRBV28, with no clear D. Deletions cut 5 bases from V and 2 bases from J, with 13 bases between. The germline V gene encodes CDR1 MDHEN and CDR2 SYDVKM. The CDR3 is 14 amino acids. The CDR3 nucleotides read TGTGCCAGCAGTGCCCCTGACTCAACCTACGAGCAGTACTTC. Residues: CASSAPDSTYEQYF.

The CDR3 here is CASSLAAGSYEQYF. For the CDR3, the DNA is TGTGCCAGCAGCTTGGCCGCGGGATCATACGAGCAGTACTTC. The chain has TRBV5-5 and TRBJ2-7; possibly TRBD2 for D (6 bases). Germline CDR1 reads SGHKS; CDR2 reads YYEKEE (reference sequence). The V end was cut by 0 bases, the J end by 4 bases, with 11 bases between. This CDR3 has 14 residues.

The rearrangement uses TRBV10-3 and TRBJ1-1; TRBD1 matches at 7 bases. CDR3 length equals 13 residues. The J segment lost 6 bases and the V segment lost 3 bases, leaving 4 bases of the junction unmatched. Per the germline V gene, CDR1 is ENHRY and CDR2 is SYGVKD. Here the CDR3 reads CAISDPGQAEAFF. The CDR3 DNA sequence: TGTGCCATCAGTGACCCCGGACAGGCTGAAGCTTTCTTT.

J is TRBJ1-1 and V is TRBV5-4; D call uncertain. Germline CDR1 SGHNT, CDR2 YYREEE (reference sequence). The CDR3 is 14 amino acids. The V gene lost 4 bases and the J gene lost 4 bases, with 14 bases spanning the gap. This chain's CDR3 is CASSPGPGSTEAFF. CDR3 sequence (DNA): TGTGCCAGCAGCCCGGGTCCCGGTAGCACTGAAGCTTTCTTT.

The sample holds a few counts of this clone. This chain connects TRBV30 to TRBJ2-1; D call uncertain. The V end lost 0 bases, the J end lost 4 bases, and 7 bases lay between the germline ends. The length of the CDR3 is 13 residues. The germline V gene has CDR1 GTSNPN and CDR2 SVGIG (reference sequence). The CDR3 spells CAWSVSVYNEQFF. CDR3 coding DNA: TGTGCCTGGAGTGTTAGTGTTTACAATGAGCAGTTCTTC.

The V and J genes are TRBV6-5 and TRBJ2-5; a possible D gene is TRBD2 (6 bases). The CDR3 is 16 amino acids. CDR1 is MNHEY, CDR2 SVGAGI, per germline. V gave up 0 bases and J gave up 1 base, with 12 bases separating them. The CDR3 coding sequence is TGTGCCAGCAGTTACTCGAGTAGCGGAGCCCAAGAGACCCAGTACTTC. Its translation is CASSYSSSGAQETQYF.

The CDR3, as DNA: TGTGCCAGCAGCGGTCCAATAGCGGGAGTTAGGAATGAGCAGTTCTTC. Amino acid sequence: CASSGPIAGVRNEQFF. This chain links TRBV7-6 with TRBJ2-1; TRBD2 matches at 9 bases. The CDR3 is 16 amino acids. V dropped 5 bases and J dropped 7; count of bases not matched to a gene: 12. Germline CDR1 and CDR2: SGHVS and FNYEAQ.

The CDR3 sequence is CASSLSLAGAGFEQFF. CDR3 nucleotides: TGTGCCAGCAGCTTAAGTCTAGCGGGGGCCGGGTTTGAGCAGTTCTTC. V usage is TRBV7-3 and J usage is TRBJ2-1; 10 bases match TRBD2. CDR1 is SGHTA, CDR2 FQGTGA, per germline. The V and J ends lost 1 base and 9 bases, in that order; junction bases with no gene match: 9. This CDR3 has 16 amino acids.

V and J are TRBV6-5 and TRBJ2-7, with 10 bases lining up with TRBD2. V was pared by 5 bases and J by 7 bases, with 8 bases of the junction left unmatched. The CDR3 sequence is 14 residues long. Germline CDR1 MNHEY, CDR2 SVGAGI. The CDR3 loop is CASSRTLAGSEQYF. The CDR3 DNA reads TGTGCCAGCAGTCGAACACTAGCGGGAAGTGAGCAGTACTTC.

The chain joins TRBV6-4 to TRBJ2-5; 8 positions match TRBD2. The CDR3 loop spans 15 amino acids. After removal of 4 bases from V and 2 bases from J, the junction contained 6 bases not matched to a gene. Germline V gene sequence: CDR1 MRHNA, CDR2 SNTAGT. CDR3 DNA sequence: TGTGCCAGCAGTGTAATAGCGGGGACTCAAGAGACCCAGTACTTC. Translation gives CASSVIAGTQETQYF.

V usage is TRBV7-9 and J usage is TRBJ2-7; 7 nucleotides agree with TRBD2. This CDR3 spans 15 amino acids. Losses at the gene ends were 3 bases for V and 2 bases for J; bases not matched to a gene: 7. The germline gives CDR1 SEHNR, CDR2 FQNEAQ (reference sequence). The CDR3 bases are TGTGCCAGCAGCTTTGGGGGGGGTGGGACCTACGAGCAGTACTTC. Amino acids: CASSFGGGGTYEQYF.

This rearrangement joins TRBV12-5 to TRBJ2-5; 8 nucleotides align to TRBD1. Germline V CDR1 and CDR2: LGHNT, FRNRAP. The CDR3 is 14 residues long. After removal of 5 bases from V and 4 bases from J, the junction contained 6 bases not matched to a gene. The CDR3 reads CASGPSGQAETQYF. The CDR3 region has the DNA TGTGCTAGTGGTCCATCGGGACAGGCAGAGACCCAGTACTTC.

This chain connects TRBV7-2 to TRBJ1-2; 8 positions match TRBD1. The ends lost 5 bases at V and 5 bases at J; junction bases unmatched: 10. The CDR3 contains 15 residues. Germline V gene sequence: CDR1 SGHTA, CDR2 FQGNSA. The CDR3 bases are TGTGCCAGCAGCCCACCTACAGGGGGTGGGTATGGCTACACCTTC. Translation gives CASSPPTGGGYGYTF.

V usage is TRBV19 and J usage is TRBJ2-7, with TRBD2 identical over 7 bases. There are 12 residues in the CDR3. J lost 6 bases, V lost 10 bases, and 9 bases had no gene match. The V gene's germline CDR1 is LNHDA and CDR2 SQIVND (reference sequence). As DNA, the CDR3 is TGTGCCACCTCGAGTCGGGGGGTCGAGCAGTACTTC. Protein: CATSSRGVEQYF.

CDR3 nucleotide sequence: TGTGCCAGCAGCTTAAGTCCTAGCGGGAGGACCTACAATGAGCAGTTCTTC. Translating gives CASSLSPSGRTYNEQFF. V gene TRBV7-3 combines with J gene TRBJ2-1; 11 bases are shared with TRBD2. Germline lookup yields CDR1 SGHTA and CDR2 FQGTGA. Trimming cost V 1 base and J 2 bases; bases outside gene matches: 4. This CDR3 region has 17 residues. The variable domain in full, completed from reference TRBV7-3 and TRBJ2-1, reads GAGVSQTPSNKVTEKGKYVELRCDPISGHTALYWYRQSLGQGPEFLIYFQGTGAADDSGLPNDRFFAVRPEGSVSTLKIQRTERGDSAVYLCASSLSPSGRTYNEQFFGPGTRLTVL.

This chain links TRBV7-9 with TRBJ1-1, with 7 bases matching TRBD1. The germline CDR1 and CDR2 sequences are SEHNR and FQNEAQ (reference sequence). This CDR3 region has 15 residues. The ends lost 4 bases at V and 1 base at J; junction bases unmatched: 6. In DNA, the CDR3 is TGTGCCAGCAGCTCCACTAGGACAGGGAACACTGAAGCTTTCTTT. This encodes CASSSTRTGNTEAFF.

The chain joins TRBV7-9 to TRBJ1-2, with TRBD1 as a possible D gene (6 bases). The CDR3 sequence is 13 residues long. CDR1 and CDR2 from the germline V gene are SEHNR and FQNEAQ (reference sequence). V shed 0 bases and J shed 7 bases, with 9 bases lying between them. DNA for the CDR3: TGTGCCAGCAGCTTAGCGGGGGGGCCTGGCTACACCTTC. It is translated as CASSLAGGPGYTF.

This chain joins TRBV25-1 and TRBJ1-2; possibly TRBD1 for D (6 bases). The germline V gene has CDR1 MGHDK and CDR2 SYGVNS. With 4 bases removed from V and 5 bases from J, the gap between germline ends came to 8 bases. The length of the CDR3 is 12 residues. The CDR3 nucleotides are TGTGCCAGCAGTGGGGGGCAGTATGGCTACACCTTC. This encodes CASSGGQYGYTF.

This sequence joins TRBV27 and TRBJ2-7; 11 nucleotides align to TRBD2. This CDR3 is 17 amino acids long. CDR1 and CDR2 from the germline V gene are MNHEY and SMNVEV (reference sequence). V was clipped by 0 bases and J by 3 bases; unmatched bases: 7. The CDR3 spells CASSLSPQTSGDYEQYF. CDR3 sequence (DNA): TGTGCCAGCAGTTTATCCCCGCAGACTAGCGGGGACTACGAGCAGTACTTC.

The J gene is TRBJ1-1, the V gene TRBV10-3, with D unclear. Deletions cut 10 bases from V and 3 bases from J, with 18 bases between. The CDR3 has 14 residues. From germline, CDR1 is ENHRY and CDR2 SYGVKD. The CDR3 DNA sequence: TGTGCCACCAGAGAGAGGGAGGAGGACACTGAAGCTTTCTTT. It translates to CATREREEDTEAFF.